A selection of T cell receptor beta chains follows, all from one sample in a study of T cells in localized non-small cell lung cancer. Produced via immunoSEQ multiplex PCR; TCRdb's table is partial and in-frame only. The data contain about 6,700 clones, 50% of them singletons. The specimen was lymph node tissue, collected before any cancer treatment. The receptor source for this set is a female donor aged 60 or older with stage I lung adenocarcinoma. Each CDR3 is given with its conserved first and last residue. Each record gives: clone size, D gene, V gene, J gene, CDR3 protein, CDR3 DNA. The D gene is left open where the match is weak. Rows give clone size only sometimes, using once, few, many, or a class for an expanded clone.

>NA|NA|TRBV18|TRBJ1-2
CASSPPWAGVGGYTF
TGTGCCAGCTCACCACCTTGGGCAGGGGTCGGCGGCTACACCTTC
>NA|TRBD1|TRBV29-1|TRBJ2-3
CSVGTGSDTQYF
TGCAGCGTCGGGACAGGGTCGGATACGCAGTATTTT
>few|NA|TRBV18|TRBJ1-3
CASSQDSRAGNTIYF
TGTGCCAGCTCCCAGGACAGCCGCGCTGGAAACACCATATATTTT
>once|NA|TRBV18|TRBJ2-1
CASSPYGTITYNEQFF
TGTGCCAGCTCACCATACGGGACAATTACCTACAATGAGCAGTTCTTC
>NA|NA|TRBV9|TRBJ2-3
CASNAQGTTTDTQYF
TGTGCCAGCAATGCGCAGGGTACCACCACGGATACGCAGTATTTT
>NA|NA|TRBV18|TRBJ2-1
CASSRVGSRDEQFF
TGTGCCAGCTCACGGGTAGGGAGTAGAGATGAGCAGTTCTTC
>NA|TRBD1|TRBV6-8|TRBJ2-7
CASSLTGALYEQYF
TGTGCCAGCAGCCTGACAGGGGCCCTCTACGAGCAGTACTTC
>NA|NA|TRBV7-6|TRBJ1-6
CASSLGAIGSPLHF
TGTGCCAGCAGCTTAGGGGCAATCGGCTCACCCCTCCACTTT
>NA|NA|TRBV11-3|TRBJ2-5
CASSLVGLQETQYF
TGTGCCAGCAGCTTGGTGGGACTCCAAGAGACCCAGTACTTC
>NA|TRBD1|TRBV12-5|TRBJ1-2
CASGLDRGGYTF
TGTGCTAGTGGTTTGGACAGGGGTGGCTACACCTTC
>NA|NA|TRBV28|TRBJ2-7
CASSSGTSYEQYF
TGTGCCAGCAGTTCAGGAACCTCCTACGAGCAGTACTTC
>NA|NA|TRBV28|TRBJ2-5
CASSLSGGETQYF
TGTGCCAGCAGTTTGAGCGGAGGGGAGACCCAGTACTTC